Sequencing of this TCR beta chain was carried out in a study of shared clonotypes between healthy human individuals. A word on this clone: What it binds is not known.

Overall study findings and caveats: Enrolling few donors narrowed the genetic and exposure-history diversity that was represented.

TCRdb's copy holds only in-frame clones and misses some; the assay was immunoSEQ multiplex PCR. The sample lists some 2,500,000 clones, around 92% seen once, with 0.37% in the top ten. Sequencing was carried out using naive CD4+ T cells from PBMCs. Noted subset: CD45RA+ positively selected. The clonotype originates from a man aged 18 to 29 in good health. Some clones in this sample may be carry-over from other donors' samples.

The CDR3 DNA is TGTGCCAGCAGTGCCGACAGGTTTGACACCGGGGAGCTGTTTTTT. This codes for CASSADRFDTGELFF. V gene TRBV2 combines with J gene TRBJ2-2; TRBD1 might be the D (6 bases). Per germline, CDR1 SNHLY and CDR2 FYNNEI. The CDR3 spans 15 residues. The V end was cut by 4 bases, the J end by 3 bases, with 12 bases between.